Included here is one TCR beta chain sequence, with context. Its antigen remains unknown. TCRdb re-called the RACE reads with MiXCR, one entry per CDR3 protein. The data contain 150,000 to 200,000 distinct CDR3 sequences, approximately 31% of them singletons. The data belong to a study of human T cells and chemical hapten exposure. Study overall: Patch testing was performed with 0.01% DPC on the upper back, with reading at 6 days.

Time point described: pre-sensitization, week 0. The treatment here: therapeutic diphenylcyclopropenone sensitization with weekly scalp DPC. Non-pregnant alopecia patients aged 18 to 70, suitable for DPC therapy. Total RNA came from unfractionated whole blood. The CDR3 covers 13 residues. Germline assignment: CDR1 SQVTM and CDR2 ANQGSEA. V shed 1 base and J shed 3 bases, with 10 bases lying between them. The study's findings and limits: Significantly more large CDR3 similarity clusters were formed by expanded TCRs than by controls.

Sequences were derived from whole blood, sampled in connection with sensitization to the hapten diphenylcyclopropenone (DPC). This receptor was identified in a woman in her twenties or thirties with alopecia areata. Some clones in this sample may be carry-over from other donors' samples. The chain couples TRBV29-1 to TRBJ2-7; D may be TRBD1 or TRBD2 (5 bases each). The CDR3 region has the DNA TGCAGCGTTGAAGGGCTGAGGGGCTACGAGCAGTACTTC. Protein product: CSVEGLRGYEQYF.